The 12 T cell receptor beta chains listed next were all sequenced from one sample in a study of T cell responses to AZD1222 COVID-19 vaccine. The data were produced by immunoSEQ multiplex PCR, yet TCRdb's version contains in-frame clones alone and is incomplete. The data contain over 150,000 clones, 85% to 95% of them singletons. The source was peripheral blood, collected 28 days after the second dose of the MenACWY control vaccine. These receptors were collected from an adult who received the MenACWY meningococcal vaccine as a control.

V is TRBV7-8 and J is TRBJ1-2; a possible D gene is TRBD1 (6 bases). This CDR3 region has 14 residues. CDR1 and CDR2 from the germline V gene are SGHVS and FQNEAQ. With 5 bases removed from V and 1 base from J, the gap between germline ends came to 11 bases. The CDR3 bases are TGTGCCAGCAGCGCGAGGACAGATAACTATGGCTACACCTTC. It specifies CASSARTDNYGYTF.

CDR3 bases: TGTGCCAGCAGCTTAAGTGGAACTGGAAACACCATATATTTT. Protein sequence: CASSLSGTGNTIYF. The rearrangement joins TRBV11-1 to TRBJ1-3; the D is unclear. This CDR3 spans 14 amino acids. Trimming shortened V by 2 bases and J by 2 bases, and 7 bases separated the two germline ends. Germline V gene sequence: CDR1 SGHAT, CDR2 FQDESV (reference sequence).

This chain uses TRBV2 with TRBJ1-1; no clear D gene. The germline gives CDR1 SNHLY, CDR2 FYNNEI. Deletions cut 2 bases from V and 1 base from J, with 5 bases between. The CDR3 is 13 residues long. The CDR3 DNA reads as TGTGCCAGCAGTGAATACACGAACACTGAAGCTTTCTTT. Residues: CASSEYTNTEAFF.

The chain recombines TRBV7-9 with TRBJ2-7; D remains ambiguous. Germline CDR1 and CDR2: SEHNR and FQNEAQ (reference sequence). The CDR3 runs to 14 residues. The ends were cut back, 3 bases at V and 0 bases at J, with 9 bases in the middle. CDR3 amino acids: CASSFLITSYEQYF. The CDR3 DNA reads as TGTGCCAGCAGCTTTCTGATAACCTCCTACGAGCAGTACTTC.

The chain couples TRBV28 to TRBJ1-5, with D possibly matching TRBD1 (6 bases). Germline V gives CDR1 MDHEN, CDR2 SYDVKM. This CDR3 region has 17 residues. V lost 4 bases, J lost 3 bases, and 19 bases lay in between. The CDR3 coding sequence is TGTGCCAGCAGTTCCTCCCTGGCAGGGGCGTTCAATCAGCCCCAGCATTTT. Translation: CASSSSLAGAFNQPQHF.

The CDR3 loop is CASSPDTNYGYTF. In nucleotides, the CDR3 is TGTGCCAGCTCCCCTGATACAAACTATGGCTACACCTTC. This chain joins TRBV18 and TRBJ1-2; D gene unclear. CDR1 KGHSH and CDR2 LQKENI come from the germline V gene. The CDR3 runs to 13 residues. Trimming pared 6 bases from V and 2 bases from J, leaving 10 bases between.

This chain connects TRBV10-3 to TRBJ2-5; TRBD2 might be the D (5 bases). CDR3 length equals 15 residues. Germline V CDR1 and CDR2: ENHRY, SYGVKD. Between the trimmed V and J ends, which lost 2 bases and 5 bases, there was a span of 15 bases. The DNA for the CDR3 is TGTGCCATCAGTGAGAAGAGCGCGGGTTTTGAGACCCAGTACTTC. Amino acid sequence: CAISEKSAGFETQYF.

Only one count was recorded for this clone. For the CDR3, the DNA is TGCAGTGCTAGTTTACAGGGGAATCAGCCCCAGCATTTT. As protein: CSASLQGNQPQHF. V gene TRBV20-1 combines with J gene TRBJ1-5, with 7 nucleotides matching TRBD1. Germline loops: CDR1 DFQATT, CDR2 SNEGSKA (reference sequence). The CDR3 extends over 13 amino acids. Trimming removed 3 bases from V and 4 bases from J; junction bases left unmatched: 3.

The V gene is TRBV18, the J gene TRBJ2-2; 13 bases agree with TRBD2. Germline loops: CDR1 KGHSH, CDR2 LQKENI. After removal of 2 bases from V and 5 bases from J, the junction contained 8 bases not matched to a gene. The CDR3 runs 18 residues. Here the CDR3 DNA reads TGTGCCAGCTCACCATTTTCTCGGACTAGCGGGGGAACCGGGGAGCTGTTTTTT. It specifies CASSPFSRTSGGTGELFF.

The rearrangement uses TRBV6-1 and TRBJ2-2, with TRBD2 matching over 8 bases. The trim removed 6 bases at V and 3 bases at J, leaving 3 bases unmatched. The CDR3 is 14 amino acids. Germline lookup yields CDR1 MNHNS and CDR2 SASEGT. CDR3 region: CASSLLADTGELFF. Written as DNA, the CDR3 is TGTGCCAGCAGCCTACTAGCGGACACCGGGGAGCTGTTTTTT.

The rearrangement uses TRBV6-5 and TRBJ1-5, with D possibly TRBD1 on 5 matching bases. The CDR3 extends over 16 amino acids. V shed 4 bases and J shed 3 bases, with 16 bases lying between them. CDR1 is MNHEY, CDR2 SVGAGI, per germline. The CDR3 here is CASSLGPSRYNQPQHF. As DNA, the CDR3 is TGTGCCAGCAGTTTGGGGCCGAGTCGTTACAATCAGCCCCAGCATTTT.

This sequence joins TRBV10-3 and TRBJ1-2; perhaps TRBD1 as D (5 bases). V shed 2 bases and J shed 6 bases, with 10 bases lying between them. This CDR3 comprises 13 residues. CDR1 and CDR2 from the germline V gene are ENHRY and SYGVKD. The CDR3 reads CAISEGRENGYTF. DNA for the CDR3: TGTGCCATCAGTGAGGGCAGGGAGAATGGCTACACCTTC.